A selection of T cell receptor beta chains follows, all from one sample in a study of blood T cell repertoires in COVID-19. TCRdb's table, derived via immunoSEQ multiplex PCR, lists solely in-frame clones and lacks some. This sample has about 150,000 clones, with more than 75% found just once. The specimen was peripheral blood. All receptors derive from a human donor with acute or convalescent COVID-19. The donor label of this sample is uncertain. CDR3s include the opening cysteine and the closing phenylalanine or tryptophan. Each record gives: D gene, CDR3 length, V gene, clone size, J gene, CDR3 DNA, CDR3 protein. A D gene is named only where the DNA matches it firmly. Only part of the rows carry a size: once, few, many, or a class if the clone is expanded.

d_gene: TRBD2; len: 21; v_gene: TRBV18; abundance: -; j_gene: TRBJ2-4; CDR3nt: TGTGCCAGCTCACCATCCTCCGTGGGCCTAGCGGGGGGGCCGGCCAAAAACATTCAGTACTTC; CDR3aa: CASSPSSVGLAGGPAKNIQYF
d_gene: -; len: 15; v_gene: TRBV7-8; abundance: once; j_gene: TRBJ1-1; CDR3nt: TGTGCCAGCAACGAAGTGGGGGGAGCAGACACTGAAGCTTTCTTT; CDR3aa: CASNEVGGADTEAFF
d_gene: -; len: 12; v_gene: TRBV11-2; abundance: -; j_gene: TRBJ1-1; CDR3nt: TGTGCCAGCGGACTCAGTAACACTGAAGCTTTCTTT; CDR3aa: CASGLSNTEAFF
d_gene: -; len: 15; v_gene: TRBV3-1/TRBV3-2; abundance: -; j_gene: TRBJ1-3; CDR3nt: TGTGCCAGCAGCCAAGAACGGAGGTGGGGAAACACCATATATTTT; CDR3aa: CASSQERRWGNTIYF
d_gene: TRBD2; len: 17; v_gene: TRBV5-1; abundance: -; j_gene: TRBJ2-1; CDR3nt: TGCGCCAGCAGCTGGAACGTCGGACTAGGAGGGTACAATGAGCAGTTCTTC; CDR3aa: CASSWNVGLGGYNEQFF
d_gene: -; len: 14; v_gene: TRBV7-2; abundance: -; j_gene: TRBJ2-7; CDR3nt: TGTGCCAGCAGCTTCGCGGGGGCCTCCTACGAGCAGTACTTC; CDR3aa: CASSFAGASYEQYF
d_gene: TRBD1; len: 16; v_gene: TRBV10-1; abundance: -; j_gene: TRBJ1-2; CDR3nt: TGCGCCAGCAGTGAAGGGACAGGGGCCCTTAGGTATGGCTACACCTTC; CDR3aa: CASSEGTGALRYGYTF
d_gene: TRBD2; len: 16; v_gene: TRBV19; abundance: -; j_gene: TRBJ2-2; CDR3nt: TGTGCCAGTAGTCCTCAAGCGGGGGGGCCTCCCGGGGAGCTGTTTTTT; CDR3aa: CASSPQAGGPPGELFF
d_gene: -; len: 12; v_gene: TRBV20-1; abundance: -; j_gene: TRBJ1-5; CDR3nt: TGCAGTGCTAGTTTGGGGGCCCAGCCCCAGCATTTT; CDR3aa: CSASLGAQPQHF
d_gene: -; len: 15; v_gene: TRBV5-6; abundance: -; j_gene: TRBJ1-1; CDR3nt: TGTGCCAGCAGCTTGGTCGTCAAGGGGGACACTGAAGCTTTCTTT; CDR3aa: CASSLVVKGDTEAFF
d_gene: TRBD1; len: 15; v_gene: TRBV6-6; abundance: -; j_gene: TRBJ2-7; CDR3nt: TGTGCCAGCAGTGCCGGACAGGGAAGGGCGGACGAGCAGTACTTC; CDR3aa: CASSAGQGRADEQYF
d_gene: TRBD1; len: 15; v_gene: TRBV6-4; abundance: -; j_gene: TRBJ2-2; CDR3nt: TGTGCCAGCAGCCGCGGACAGGTGAACACCGGGGAGCTGTTTTTT; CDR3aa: CASSRGQVNTGELFF
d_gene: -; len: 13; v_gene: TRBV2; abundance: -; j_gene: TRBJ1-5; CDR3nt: TGTGCCAGCACCCTGGCGGACTATCAGCCCCAGCATTTT; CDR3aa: CASTLADYQPQHF
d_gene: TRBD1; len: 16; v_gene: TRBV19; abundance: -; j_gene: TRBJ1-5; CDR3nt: TGTGCCAGTAGTACCCAGACAGGGGTTAATGATCAGCCCCAGCATTTT; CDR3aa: CASSTQTGVNDQPQHF
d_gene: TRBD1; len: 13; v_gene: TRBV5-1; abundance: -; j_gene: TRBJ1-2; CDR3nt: TGCGCCAGCAGCCGAGGACAGGGCGAAGGCTACACCTTC; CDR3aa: CASSRGQGEGYTF
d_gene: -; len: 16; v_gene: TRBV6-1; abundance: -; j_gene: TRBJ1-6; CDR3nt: TGTGCCAGCAGTGAACCGGAGGGTGCGGGACGAGCGCCCCTCCACTTT; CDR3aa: CASSEPEGAGRAPLHF
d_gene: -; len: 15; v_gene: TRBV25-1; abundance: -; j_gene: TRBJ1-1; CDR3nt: TGTGCCAGCAGTGGTAACAATCCAGCAGGGACTGAAGCTTTCTTT; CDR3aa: CASSGNNPAGTEAFF
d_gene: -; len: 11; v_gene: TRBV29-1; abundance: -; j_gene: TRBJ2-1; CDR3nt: TGCAGCGTGGACAACTACAATGAGCAGTTCTTC; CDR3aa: CSVDNYNEQFF
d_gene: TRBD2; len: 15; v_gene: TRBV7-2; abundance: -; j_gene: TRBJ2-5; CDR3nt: TGTGCCAGCAGATATCTACTAGCGGGGGTGGAGACCCAGTACTTC; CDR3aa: CASRYLLAGVETQYF
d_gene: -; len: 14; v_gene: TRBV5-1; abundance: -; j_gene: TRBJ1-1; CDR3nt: TGCGCCAGCAGCTTGCAGGGGATGAACACTGAAGCTTTCTTT; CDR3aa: CASSLQGMNTEAFF
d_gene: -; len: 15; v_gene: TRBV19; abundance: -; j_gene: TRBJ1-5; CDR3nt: TGTGCCAGTAGCCCTTGGGACATAGGCAATCAGCCCCAGCATTTT; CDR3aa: CASSPWDIGNQPQHF
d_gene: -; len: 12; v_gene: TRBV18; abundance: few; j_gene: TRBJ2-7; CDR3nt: TGTGCCAGCTCACCACCTAGCTACGAGCAGTACTTC; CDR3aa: CASSPPSYEQYF
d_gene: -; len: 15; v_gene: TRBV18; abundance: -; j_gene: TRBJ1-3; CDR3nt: TGTGCCAGCTCACCGAGGGAGGGCGGAGGAAACACCATATATTTT; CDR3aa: CASSPREGGGNTIYF
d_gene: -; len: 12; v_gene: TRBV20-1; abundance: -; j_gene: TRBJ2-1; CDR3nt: TGCAGTGCTAGTGAGGAGGTGAATGAGCAGTTCTTC; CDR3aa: CSASEEVNEQFF
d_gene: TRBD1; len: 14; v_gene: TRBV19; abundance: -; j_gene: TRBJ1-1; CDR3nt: TGTGCCAGTACCCATCGACAGGGGGCCACTGAAGCTTTCTTT; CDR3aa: CASTHRQGATEAFF
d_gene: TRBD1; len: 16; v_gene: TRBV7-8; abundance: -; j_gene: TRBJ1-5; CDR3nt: TGTGCCAGCAGCCTCCGGACAGGACTTAGCAATCAGCCCCAGCATTTT; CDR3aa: CASSLRTGLSNQPQHF
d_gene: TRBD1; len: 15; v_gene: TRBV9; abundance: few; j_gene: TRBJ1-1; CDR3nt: TGTGCCAGCAGCGCGACAGGGGGCCAGAACACTGAAGCTTTCTTT; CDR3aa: CASSATGGQNTEAFF
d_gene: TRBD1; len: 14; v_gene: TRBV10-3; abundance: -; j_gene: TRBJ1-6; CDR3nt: TGTGCCATCAGTGAGGGACAGGGGTATTCACCCCTCCACTTT; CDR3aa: CAISEGQGYSPLHF
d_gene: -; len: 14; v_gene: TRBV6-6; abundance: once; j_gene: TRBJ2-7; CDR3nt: TGTGCCAGCAAGGGTGGACAGAGCTCCTACGAGCAGTACTTC; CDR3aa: CASKGGQSSYEQYF
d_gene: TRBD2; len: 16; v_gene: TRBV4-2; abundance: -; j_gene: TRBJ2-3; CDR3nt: TGTGCCAGCAGCTCTAGCGGGGGCCCTGTCACAGATACGCAGTATTTT; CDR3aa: CASSSSGGPVTDTQYF
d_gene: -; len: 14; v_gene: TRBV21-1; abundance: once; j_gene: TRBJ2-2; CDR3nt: TGTGCCAGCCCTGGGGACTGGAACACCGGGGAGCTGTTTTTT; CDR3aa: CASPGDWNTGELFF
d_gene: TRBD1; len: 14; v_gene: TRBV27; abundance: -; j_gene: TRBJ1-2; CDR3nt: TGTGCCAGCAGTCCTGACAGGGCCTCCTATGGCTACACCTTC; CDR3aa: CASSPDRASYGYTF
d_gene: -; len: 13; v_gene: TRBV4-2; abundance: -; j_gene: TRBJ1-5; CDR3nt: TGTGCCAGCAGCCAAGATCTAAGTCAGCCCCAGCATTTT; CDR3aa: CASSQDLSQPQHF
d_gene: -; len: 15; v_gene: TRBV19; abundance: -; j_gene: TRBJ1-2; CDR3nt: TGTGCCAGTAGTACCCGGACGGGGATGGACTATGGCTACACCTTC; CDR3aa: CASSTRTGMDYGYTF
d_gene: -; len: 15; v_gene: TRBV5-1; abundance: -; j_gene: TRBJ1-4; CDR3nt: TGCGCCAGCACCGAGCGGGGGACAACTAATGAAAAACTGTTTTTT; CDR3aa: CASTERGTTNEKLFF
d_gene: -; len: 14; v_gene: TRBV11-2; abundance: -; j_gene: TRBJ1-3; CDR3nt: TGTGCCAGCAGCTTGAACAGGGCTGGAAACACCATATATTTT; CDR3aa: CASSLNRAGNTIYF
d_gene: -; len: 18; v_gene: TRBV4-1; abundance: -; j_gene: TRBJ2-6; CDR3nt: TGCGCCAGCAGCCAAGATCTGGGGGGTAGCTCTGGGGCCAACGTCCTGACTTTC; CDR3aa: CASSQDLGGSSGANVLTF
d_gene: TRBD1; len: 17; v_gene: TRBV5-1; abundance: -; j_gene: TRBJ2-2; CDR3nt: TGCGCCAGCAGCCAATCTTCGACAGGGGGCATCGCCGGGGAGCTGTTTTTT; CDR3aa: CASSQSSTGGIAGELFF
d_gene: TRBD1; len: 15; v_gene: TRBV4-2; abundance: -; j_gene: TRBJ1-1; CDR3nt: TGTGCCAGCAGCCAGACAGGGGGCGCGGACACTGAAGCTTTCTTT; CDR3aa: CASSQTGGADTEAFF
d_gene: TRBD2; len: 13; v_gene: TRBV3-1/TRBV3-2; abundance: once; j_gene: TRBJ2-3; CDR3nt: TGTGCCAGCAGCCAAGGAGAGCGGGGTACGCAGTATTTT; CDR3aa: CASSQGERGTQYF
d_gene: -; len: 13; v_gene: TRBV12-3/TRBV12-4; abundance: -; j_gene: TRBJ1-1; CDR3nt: TGTGCCAGCTCCTCGGGGGTGAACACTGAAGCTTTCTTT; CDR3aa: CASSSGVNTEAFF
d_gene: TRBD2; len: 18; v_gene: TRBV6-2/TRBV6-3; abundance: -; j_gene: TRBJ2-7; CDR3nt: TGTGCCAGCAGTTCTCCGCGCTCGGCTAGCGGGGGTACCTACGAGCAGTACTTC; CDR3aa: CASSSPRSASGGTYEQYF
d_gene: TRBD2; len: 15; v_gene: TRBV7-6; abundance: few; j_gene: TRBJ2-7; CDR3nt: TGTGCCAGCAGCCGGGCTAGCGGGGGATCCTACGAGCAGTACTTC; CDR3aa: CASSRASGGSYEQYF
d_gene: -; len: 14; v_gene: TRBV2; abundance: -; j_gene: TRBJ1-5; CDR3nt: TGTGCCAGCAGCAAACAGGGTCCCAATCAGCCCCAGCATTTT; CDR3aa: CASSKQGPNQPQHF
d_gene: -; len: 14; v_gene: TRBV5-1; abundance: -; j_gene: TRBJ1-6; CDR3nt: TGCGCCAGCAGTTCCGGGCAGGGTATTTCACCCCTCCACTTT; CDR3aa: CASSSGQGISPLHF
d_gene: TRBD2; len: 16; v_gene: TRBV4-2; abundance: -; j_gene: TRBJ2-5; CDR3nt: TGTGCCAGCAGCCAACCGGGACTAGCGGCCCAAGAGACCCAGTACTTC; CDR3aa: CASSQPGLAAQETQYF
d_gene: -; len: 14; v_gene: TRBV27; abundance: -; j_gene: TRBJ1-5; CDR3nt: TGTGCCAGCAGTCCGGGGACAATGGGTCAGCCCCAGCATTTT; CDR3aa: CASSPGTMGQPQHF
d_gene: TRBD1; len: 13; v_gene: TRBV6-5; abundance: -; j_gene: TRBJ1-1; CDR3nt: TGTGCCAGCAGACGACAGGGCGGCACTGAAGCTTTCTTT; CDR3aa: CASRRQGGTEAFF
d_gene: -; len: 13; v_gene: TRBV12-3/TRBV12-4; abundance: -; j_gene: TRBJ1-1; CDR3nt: TGTGCCAGCAGTCCCACAGGGACCACTGAAGCTTTCTTT; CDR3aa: CASSPTGTTEAFF
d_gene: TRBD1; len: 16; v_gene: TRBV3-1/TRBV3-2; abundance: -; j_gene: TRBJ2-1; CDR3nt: TGTGCCAGCAGCCAAGCCGGGACAGGGGGCATCGATGAGCAGTTCTTC; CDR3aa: CASSQAGTGGIDEQFF
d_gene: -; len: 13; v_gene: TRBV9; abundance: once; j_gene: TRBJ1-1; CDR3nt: TGTGCCAGCAGCCAAGGACAGAACACTGAAGCTTTCTTT; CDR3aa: CASSQGQNTEAFF
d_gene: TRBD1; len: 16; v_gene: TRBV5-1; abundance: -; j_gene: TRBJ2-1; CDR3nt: TGCGCCAGCAGCTTGGGCGAGGGACAGGTATACAATGAGCAGTTCTTC; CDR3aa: CASSLGEGQVYNEQFF